This T cell receptor beta chain was captured in a study of pediatric ulcerative colitis. As for this clone: Its antigen is as yet unknown.

The CDR3 covers 13 residues. Trimming took 0 bases from V and 7 from J, leaving 7 bases between them. Germline values: CDR1 SGHRS, CDR2 YFSETQ. The table came from immunoSEQ multiplex PCR; TCRdb's copy has only in-frame clones and leaves some out. The sample shows fewer than 15,000 clones, approximately 90% of them seen only once. Study-level findings and limits: Clonal expansions reduced rectal repertoire diversity in acute severe colitis. Two rectal CDR3 clonotypes occurred in all ulcerative colitis patients. This repertoire reflects total lymphocytes rather than subpopulations like regulatory T cells. Ulcerative colitis patients shared more blood-rectal clones than controls.

The specimen sequenced was blood. The TCR originated in a boy aged 5-17 years with moderate ulcerative colitis. The chain combines TRBV5-1 with TRBJ1-4; D gene unclear. The CDR3 DNA is TGCGCCAGCAGCTTGGGGGAAAGTGAAAAACTGTTTTTT. This translates into CASSLGESEKLFF.